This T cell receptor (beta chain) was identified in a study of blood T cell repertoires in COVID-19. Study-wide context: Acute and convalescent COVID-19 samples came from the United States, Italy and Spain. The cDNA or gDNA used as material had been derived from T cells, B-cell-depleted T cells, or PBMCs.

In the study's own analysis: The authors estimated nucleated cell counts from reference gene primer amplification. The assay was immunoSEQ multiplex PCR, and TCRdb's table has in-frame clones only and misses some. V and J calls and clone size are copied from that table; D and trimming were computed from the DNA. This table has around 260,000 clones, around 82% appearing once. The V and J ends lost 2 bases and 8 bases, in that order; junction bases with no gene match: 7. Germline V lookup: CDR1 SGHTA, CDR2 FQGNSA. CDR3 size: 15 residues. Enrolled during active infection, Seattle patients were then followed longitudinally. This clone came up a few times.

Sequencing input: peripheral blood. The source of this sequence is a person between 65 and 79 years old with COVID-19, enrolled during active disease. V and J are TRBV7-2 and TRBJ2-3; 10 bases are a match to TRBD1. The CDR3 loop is CASSLLTGGSGTQYF. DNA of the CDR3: TGTGCCAGCAGCTTATTGACAGGGGGCTCTGGTACGCAGTATTTT. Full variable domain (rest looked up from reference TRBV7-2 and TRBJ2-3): GAGVSQSPSNKVTEKGKDVELRCDPISGHTALYWYRQSLGQGLEFLIYFQGNSAPDKSGLPSDRFSAERTGGSVSTLTIQRTQQEDSAVYLCASSLLTGGSGTQYFGPGTRLTVL.